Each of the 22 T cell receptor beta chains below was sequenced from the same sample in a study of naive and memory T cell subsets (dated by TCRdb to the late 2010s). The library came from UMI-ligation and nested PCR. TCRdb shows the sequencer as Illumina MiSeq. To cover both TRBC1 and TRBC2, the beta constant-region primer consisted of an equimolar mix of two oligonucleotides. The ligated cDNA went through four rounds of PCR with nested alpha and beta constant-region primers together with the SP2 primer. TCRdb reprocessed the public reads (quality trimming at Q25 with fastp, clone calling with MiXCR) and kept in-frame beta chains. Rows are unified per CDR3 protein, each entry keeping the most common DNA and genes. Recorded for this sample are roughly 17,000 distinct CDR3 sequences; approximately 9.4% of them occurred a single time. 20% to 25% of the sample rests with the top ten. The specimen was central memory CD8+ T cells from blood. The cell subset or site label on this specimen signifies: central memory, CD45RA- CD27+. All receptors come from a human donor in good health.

The CDR3 bases are TGTGCCAGCAGTCTTGGGACTAGCGGGACGGATGAGCAGTTCTTC. This encodes CASSLGTSGTDEQFF. V is TRBV27 and J is TRBJ2-1; TRBD2 matches at 13 bases. Germline CDR1 MNHEY, CDR2 SMNVEV (reference sequence). This CDR3 region has 15 residues. The trim removed 5 bases at V and 8 bases at J, leaving 6 bases unmatched.

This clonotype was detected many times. In DNA, the CDR3 is TGTGCCAGCAGCCGGGGACAGGGGTGGTACGAGCAGTACTTC. Its translation: CASSRGQGWYEQYF. The rearrangement joins TRBV14 to TRBJ2-7; 10 bases are a match to TRBD1. The CDR3 has 14 residues. V shed 4 bases and J 4 bases; nucleotides not matched to a gene: 4. CDR1 SGHDN and CDR2 FVKESK come from the germline V gene.

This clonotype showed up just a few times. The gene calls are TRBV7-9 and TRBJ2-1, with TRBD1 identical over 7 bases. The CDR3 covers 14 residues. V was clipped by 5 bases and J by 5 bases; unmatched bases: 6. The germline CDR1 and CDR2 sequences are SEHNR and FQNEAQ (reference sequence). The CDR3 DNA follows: TGTGCCAGCAGCCGGCCCGGGACAGACAATGAGCAGTTCTTC. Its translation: CASSRPGTDNEQFF.

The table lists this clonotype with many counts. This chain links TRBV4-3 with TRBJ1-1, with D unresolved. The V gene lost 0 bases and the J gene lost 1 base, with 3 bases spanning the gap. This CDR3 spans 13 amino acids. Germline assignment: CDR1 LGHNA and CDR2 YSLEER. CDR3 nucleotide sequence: TGCGCCAGCAGCCAAGACAAGAACACTGAAGCTTTCTTT. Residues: CASSQDKNTEAFF.

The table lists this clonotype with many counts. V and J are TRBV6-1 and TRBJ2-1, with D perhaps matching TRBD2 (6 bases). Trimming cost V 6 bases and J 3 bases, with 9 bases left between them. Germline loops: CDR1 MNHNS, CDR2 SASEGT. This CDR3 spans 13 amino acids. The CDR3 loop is CASRTRDYNEQFF. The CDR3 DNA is TGTGCCAGCAGGACTAGAGACTACAATGAGCAGTTCTTC.

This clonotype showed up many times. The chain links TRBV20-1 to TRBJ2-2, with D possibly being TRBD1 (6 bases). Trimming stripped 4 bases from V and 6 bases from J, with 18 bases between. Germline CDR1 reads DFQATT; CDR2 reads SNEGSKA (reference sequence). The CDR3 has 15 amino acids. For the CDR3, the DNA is TGCAGTGCTACCTCCGTTGAGGGGGATTCCGGGGAGCTGTTTTTT. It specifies CSATSVEGDSGELFF.

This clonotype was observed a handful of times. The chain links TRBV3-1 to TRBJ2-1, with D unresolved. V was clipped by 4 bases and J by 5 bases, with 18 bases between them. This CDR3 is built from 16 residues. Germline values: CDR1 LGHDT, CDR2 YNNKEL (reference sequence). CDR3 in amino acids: CASSPLVGLLDNEQFF. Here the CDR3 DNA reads TGTGCCAGCAGCCCCCTCGTAGGGCTCTTAGACAATGAGCAGTTCTTC.

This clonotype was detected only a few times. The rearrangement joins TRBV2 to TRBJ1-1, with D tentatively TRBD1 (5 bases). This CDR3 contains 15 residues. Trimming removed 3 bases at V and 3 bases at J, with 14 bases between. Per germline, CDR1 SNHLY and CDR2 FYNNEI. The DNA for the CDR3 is TGTGCCAGCAGTGAGGGGGGGACGCGCTACACTGAAGCTTTCTTT. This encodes CASSEGGTRYTEAFF.

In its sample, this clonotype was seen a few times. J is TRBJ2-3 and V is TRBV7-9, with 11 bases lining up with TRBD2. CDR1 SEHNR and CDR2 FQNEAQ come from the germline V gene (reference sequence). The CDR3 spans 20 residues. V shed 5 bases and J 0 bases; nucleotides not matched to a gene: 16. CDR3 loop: CASSSFGLAGGPSSTDTQYF. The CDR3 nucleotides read TGTGCCAGCAGCAGCTTTGGGCTAGCGGGAGGACCTTCTAGCACAGATACGCAGTATTTT. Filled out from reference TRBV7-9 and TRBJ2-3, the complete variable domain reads DTGVSQNPRHKITKRGQNVTFRCDPISEHNRLYWYRQTLGQGPEFLTYFQNEAQLEKSRLLSDRFSAERPKGSFSTLEIQRTEQGDSAMYLCASSSFGLAGGPSSTDTQYFGPGTRLTVL.

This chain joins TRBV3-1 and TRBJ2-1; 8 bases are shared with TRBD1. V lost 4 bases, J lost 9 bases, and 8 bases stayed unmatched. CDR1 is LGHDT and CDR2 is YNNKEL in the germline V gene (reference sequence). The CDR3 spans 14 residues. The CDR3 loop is CASSPGQVVAEQFF. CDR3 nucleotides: TGTGCCAGCAGCCCGGGACAGGTCGTGGCTGAGCAGTTCTTC.

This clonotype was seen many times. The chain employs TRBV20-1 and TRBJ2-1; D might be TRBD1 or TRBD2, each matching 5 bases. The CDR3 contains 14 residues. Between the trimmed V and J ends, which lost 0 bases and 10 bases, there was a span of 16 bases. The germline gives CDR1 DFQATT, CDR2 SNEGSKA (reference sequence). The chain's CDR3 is CSARDPGTIEEQFF. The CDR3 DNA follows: TGCAGTGCTAGAGATCCTGGGACCATCGAGGAGCAGTTCTTC.

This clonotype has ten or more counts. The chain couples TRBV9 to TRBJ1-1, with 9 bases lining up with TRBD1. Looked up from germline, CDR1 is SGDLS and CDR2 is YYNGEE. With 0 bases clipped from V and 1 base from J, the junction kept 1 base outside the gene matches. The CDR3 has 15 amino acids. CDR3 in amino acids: CASSVGTGANTEAFF. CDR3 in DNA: TGTGCCAGCAGCGTAGGGACAGGGGCGAACACTGAAGCTTTCTTT.

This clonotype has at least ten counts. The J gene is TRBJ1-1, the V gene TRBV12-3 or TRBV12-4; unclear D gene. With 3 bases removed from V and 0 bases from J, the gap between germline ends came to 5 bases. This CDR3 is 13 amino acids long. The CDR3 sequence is CASSFMVNTEAFF. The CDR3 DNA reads TGTGCCAGCAGTTTCATGGTGAACACTGAAGCTTTCTTT.

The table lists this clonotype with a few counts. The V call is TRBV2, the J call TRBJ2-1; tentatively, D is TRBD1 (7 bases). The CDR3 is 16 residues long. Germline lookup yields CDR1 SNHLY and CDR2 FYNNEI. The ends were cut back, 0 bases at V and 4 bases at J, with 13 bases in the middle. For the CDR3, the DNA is TGTGCCAGCAGTGAAGCGGCAGGGGGGTTTTACAATGAGCAGTTCTTC. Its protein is CASSEAAGGFYNEQFF.

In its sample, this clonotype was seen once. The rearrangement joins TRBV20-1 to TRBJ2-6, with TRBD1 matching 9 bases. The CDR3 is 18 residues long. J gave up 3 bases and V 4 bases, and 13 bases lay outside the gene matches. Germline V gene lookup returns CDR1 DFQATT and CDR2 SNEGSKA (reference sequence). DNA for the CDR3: TGCAGTGCTAAGGGACAGGGAAGGAACCTTAGTGGGGCCAACGTCCTGACTTTC. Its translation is CSAKGQGRNLSGANVLTF.

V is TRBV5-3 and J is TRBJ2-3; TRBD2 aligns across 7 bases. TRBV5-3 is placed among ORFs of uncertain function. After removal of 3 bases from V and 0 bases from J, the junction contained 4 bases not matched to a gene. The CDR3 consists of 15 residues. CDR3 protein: CARSSGGSSTDTQYF. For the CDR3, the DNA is TGTGCCAGAAGCTCCGGGGGGTCTAGCACAGATACGCAGTATTTT.

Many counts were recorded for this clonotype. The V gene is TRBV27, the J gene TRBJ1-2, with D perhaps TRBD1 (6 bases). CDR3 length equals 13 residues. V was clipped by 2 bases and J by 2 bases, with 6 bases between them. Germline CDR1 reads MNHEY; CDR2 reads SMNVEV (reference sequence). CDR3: CASSLRGNYGYTF. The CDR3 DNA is TGTGCCAGCAGTTTAAGGGGGAACTATGGCTACACCTTC.

The CDR3 DNA follows: TGTGCCAGCAGCCAAACGGGACACTCCTACAATGAGCAGTTCTTC. Protein sequence: CASSQTGHSYNEQFF. V is TRBV14 and J is TRBJ2-1; perhaps TRBD1 as D (6 bases). The V gene's germline CDR1 is SGHDN and CDR2 FVKESK. The germline V and J ends were trimmed by 2 bases and 0 bases, with 8 bases remaining between them. This CDR3 is built from 15 residues.

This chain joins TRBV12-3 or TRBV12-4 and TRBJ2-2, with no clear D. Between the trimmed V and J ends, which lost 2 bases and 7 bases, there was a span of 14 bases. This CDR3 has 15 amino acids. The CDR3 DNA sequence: TGTGCCAGCAGTTTACGACGAAGTGACCTCGGGGAGCTGTTTTTT. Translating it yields CASSLRRSDLGELFF.

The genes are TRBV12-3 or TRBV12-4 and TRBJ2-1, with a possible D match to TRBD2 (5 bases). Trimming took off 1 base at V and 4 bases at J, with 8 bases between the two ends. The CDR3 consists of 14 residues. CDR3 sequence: CASSLVAQYNEQFF. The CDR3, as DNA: TGTGCCAGCAGTTTAGTAGCGCAATACAATGAGCAGTTCTTC.

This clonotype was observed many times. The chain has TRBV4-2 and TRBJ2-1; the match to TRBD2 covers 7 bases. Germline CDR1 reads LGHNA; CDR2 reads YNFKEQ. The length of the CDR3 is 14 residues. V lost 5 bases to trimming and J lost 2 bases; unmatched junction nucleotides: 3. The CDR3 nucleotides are TGTGCCAGCAGCGAACTAGCGACCTACAATGAGCAGTTCTTC. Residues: CASSELATYNEQFF.

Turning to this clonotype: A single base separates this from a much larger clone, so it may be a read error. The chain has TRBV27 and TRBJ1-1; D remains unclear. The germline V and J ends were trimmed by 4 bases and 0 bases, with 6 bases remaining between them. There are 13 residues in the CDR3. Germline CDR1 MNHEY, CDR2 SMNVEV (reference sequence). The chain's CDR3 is CASSWWMNTEAFF. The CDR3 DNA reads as TGTGCCAGCAGTTGGTGGATGAACACTGAAGCTTTCTTT.